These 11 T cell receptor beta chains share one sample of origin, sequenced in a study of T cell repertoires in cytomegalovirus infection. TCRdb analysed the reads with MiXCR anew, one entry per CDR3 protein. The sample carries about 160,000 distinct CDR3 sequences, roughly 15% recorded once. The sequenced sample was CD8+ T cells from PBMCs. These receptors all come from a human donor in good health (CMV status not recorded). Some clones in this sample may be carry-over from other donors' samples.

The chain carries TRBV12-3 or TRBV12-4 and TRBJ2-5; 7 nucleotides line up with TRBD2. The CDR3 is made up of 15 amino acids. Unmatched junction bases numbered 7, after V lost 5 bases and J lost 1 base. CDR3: CASSPPLAAQETQYF. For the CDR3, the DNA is TGTGCCAGCAGTCCACCCCTAGCGGCCCAAGAGACCCAGTACTTC.

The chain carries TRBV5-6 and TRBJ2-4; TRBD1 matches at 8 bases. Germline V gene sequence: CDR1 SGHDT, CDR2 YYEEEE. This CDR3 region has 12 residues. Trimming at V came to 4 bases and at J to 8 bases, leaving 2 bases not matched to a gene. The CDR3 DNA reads TGTGCCAGCAGCCCGGGACAGGACATTCAGTACTTC. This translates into CASSPGQDIQYF.

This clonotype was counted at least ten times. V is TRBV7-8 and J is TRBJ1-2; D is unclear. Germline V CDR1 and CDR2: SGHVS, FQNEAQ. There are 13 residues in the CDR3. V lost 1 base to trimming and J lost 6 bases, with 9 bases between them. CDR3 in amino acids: CASSLVRADGYTF. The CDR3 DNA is TGTGCCAGCAGCTTAGTAAGGGCAGATGGCTACACCTTC.

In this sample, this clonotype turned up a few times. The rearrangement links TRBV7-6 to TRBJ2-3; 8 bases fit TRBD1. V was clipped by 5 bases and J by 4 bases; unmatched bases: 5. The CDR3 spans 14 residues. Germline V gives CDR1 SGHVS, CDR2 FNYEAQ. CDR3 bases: TGTGCCAGCAGCCCCCGGACAGGGCCAGATACGCAGTATTTT. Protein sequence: CASSPRTGPDTQYF. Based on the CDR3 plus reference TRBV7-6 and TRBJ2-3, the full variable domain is GAGVSQSPRYKVTKRGQDVALRCDPISGHVSLYWYRQALGQGPEFLTYFNYEAQQDKSGLPNDRFSAERPEGSISTLTIQRTEQRDSAMYRCASSPRTGPDTQYFGPGTRLTVL.

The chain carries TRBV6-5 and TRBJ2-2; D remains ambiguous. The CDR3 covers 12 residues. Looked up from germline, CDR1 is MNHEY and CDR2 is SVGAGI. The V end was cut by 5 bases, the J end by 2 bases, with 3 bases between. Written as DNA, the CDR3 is TGTGCCAGCAGTACTAACACCGGGGAGCTGTTTTTT. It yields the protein CASSTNTGELFF.

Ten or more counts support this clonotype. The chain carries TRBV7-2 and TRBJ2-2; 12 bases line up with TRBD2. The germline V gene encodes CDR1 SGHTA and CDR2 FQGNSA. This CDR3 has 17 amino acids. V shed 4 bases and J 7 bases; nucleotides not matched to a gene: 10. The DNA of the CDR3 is TGTGCCAGCAGCTCTCTCCGGACTAGCGGGAAGATCGGGGAGCTGTTTTTT. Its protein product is CASSSLRTSGKIGELFF.

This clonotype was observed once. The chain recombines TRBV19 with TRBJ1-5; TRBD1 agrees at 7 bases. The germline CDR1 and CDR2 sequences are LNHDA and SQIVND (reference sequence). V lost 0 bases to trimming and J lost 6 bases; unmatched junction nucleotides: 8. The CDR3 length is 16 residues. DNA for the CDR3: TGTGCCAGTAGTATAGAGCAAGGGGGCGTAGGTCAGCCCCAGCATTTT. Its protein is CASSIEQGGVGQPQHF.

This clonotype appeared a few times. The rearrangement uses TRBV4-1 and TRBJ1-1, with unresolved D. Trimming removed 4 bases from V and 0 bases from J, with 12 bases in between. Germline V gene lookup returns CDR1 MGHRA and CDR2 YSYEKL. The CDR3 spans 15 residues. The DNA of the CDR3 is TGCGCCAGCAGCCGGGAACAAAGCATGAACACTGAAGCTTTCTTT. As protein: CASSREQSMNTEAFF.

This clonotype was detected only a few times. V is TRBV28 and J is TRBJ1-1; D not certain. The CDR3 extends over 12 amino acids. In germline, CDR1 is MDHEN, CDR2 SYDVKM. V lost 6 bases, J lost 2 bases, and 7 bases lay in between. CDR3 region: CASREGNTEAFF. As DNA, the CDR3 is TGTGCCAGCAGGGAGGGTAACACTGAAGCTTTCTTT.

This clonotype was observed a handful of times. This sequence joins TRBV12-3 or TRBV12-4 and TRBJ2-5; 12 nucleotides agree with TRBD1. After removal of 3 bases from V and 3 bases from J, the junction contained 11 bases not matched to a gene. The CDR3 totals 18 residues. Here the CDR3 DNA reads TGTGCCAGCAGTTTCAGGGACAGGGGGCGAGGGACAAAAGAGACCCAGTACTTC. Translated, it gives CASSFRDRGRGTKETQYF.

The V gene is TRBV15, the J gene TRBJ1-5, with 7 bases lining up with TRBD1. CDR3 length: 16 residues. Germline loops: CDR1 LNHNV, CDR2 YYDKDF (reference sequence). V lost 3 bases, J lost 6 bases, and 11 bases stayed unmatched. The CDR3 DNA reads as TGTGCCACCAGCAGCCAGGGGGGGGGGCATGGTCAGCCCCAGCATTTT. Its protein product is CATSSQGGGHGQPQHF.